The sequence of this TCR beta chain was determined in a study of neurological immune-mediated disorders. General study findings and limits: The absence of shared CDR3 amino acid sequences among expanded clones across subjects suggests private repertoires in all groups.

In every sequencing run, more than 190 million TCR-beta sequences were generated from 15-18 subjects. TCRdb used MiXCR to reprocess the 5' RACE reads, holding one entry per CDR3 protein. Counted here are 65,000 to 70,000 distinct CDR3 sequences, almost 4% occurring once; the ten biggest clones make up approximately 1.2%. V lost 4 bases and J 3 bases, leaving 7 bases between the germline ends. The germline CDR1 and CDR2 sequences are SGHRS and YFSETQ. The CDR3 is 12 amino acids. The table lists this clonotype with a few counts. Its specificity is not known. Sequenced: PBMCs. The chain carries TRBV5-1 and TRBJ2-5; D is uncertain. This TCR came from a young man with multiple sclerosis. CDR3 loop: CASSTTKETQYF. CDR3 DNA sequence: TGCGCCAGCAGCACAACCAAAGAGACCCAGTACTTC.